A single sample gave rise to the 17 T cell receptor beta chains below, sequenced in a study of blood T cell repertoires in COVID-19. Using immunoSEQ multiplex PCR, the repertoire was profiled, and TCRdb retains in-frame clones only, with some absent. Among 95,000 to 120,000 clones listed, around 84% were seen once. The source material was peripheral blood. The receptors shown here come from a woman in her 40s with acute or convalescent COVID-19.

This clone is a singleton in its sample. The chain employs TRBV11-3 and TRBJ2-2, with 8 bases identical to TRBD2. V lost 3 bases to trimming and J lost 4 bases; unmatched junction nucleotides: 7. CDR1 and CDR2 from the germline V gene are SGHNT and YENEEA. The CDR3 covers 16 residues. CDR3 amino acids: CASSFSGTSSTGELFF. The DNA of the CDR3 is TGTGCCAGCAGCTTCTCCGGGACTAGTAGCACCGGGGAGCTGTTTTTT.

The chain's CDR3 is CASSEGQGSAGNTIYF. The CDR3 region has the DNA TGTGCCAGCAGCGAGGGACAGGGTAGTGCTGGAAACACCATATATTTT. The chain joins TRBV9 to TRBJ1-3, with TRBD1 matching over 9 bases. After removal of 3 bases from V and 2 bases from J, the junction contained 6 bases not matched to a gene. Germline values: CDR1 SGDLS, CDR2 YYNGEE. This CDR3 is 16 amino acids long.

This clone appeared a single time. The J gene is TRBJ2-5, the V gene TRBV2, with 9 bases lining up with TRBD2. Germline CDR1 SNHLY, CDR2 FYNNEI. Germline trimming cut 7 bases from V and 5 bases from J; bases unmatched to any gene: 5. This CDR3 has 13 amino acids. CDR3 loop: CASTRGGAETQYF. CDR3 nucleotides: TGTGCCAGCACGCGGGGGGGCGCGGAGACCCAGTACTTC.

The chain links TRBV3-1 (or the pseudogene TRBV3-2) to TRBJ1-5, with D unclear. The CDR3 sequence is 13 residues long. Germline V CDR1 and CDR2: LGHDT, YNNKEL (reference sequence). V lost 4 bases, J lost 0 bases, and 4 bases lay in between. CDR3 nucleotide sequence: TGTGCCAGCAGCCGACATAGCAATCAGCCCCAGCATTTT. Translated, it gives CASSRHSNQPQHF.

The chain links TRBV27 to TRBJ2-2; D unclear. Trimming pared 7 bases from V and 4 bases from J, leaving 13 bases between. The CDR3 loop spans 14 amino acids. Germline assignment: CDR1 MNHEY and CDR2 SMNVEV (reference sequence). The CDR3: CASTPRRGTGELFF. The DNA of the CDR3 is TGTGCCAGCACCCCCCGTAGAGGCACCGGGGAGCTGTTTTTT.

This chain uses TRBV19 with TRBJ1-2; D is unresolved. CDR3 length equals 13 residues. V lost 3 bases and J lost 3, with 8 bases in between. The germline V gene has CDR1 LNHDA and CDR2 SQIVND (reference sequence). For the CDR3, the DNA is TGTGCCAGTAGTATTCAGCGGGACTATGGCTACACCTTC. Translated, it gives CASSIQRDYGYTF.

V and J are TRBV19 and TRBJ1-5; D gene unclear. The CDR3 consists of 15 residues. Germline assignment: CDR1 LNHDA and CDR2 SQIVND (reference sequence). V was cut by 0 bases and J by 2 bases, with 8 bases left in between. This CDR3 is CASSIDHSGNQPQHF. CDR3 bases: TGTGCCAGTAGTATAGATCATTCAGGCAATCAGCCCCAGCATTTT.

V and J are TRBV3-1 (or the pseudogene TRBV3-2) and TRBJ2-3; TRBD2 agrees at 7 bases. The CDR3 loop spans 15 amino acids. Germline trimming cut 2 bases from V and 4 bases from J; bases unmatched to any gene: 6. Germline V gives CDR1 LGHDT, CDR2 YNNKEL (reference sequence). The CDR3 sequence is CASSQSRGRADTQYF. CDR3 bases: TGTGCCAGCAGCCAAAGCCGGGGGAGGGCAGATACGCAGTATTTT.

This chain links TRBV5-1 with TRBJ1-2, with D unclear. V lost 0 bases and J lost 3, with 12 bases in between. Germline assignment: CDR1 SGHRS and CDR2 YFSETQ. The CDR3 totals 15 residues. CDR3 sequence reads: CASSLGIDWDYGYTF. The CDR3 DNA reads TGCGCCAGCAGCTTGGGCATCGACTGGGACTATGGCTACACCTTC.

The chain uses TRBV6-6 and TRBJ2-7; tentative D call: TRBD2 (7 bases). The germline CDR1 and CDR2 sequences are MNHNY and SVGAGI (reference sequence). The CDR3 runs 14 residues. Trimming removed 6 bases from V and 2 bases from J, with 14 bases in between. In DNA, the CDR3 is TGTGCCAGCAGCTTAGGGGGGGTAACCTACGAGCAGTACTTC. Its translation: CASSLGGVTYEQYF.

The V gene is TRBV5-1, the J gene TRBJ1-2; D gene uncertain. The germline gives CDR1 SGHRS, CDR2 YFSETQ. CDR3 length: 15 residues. The germline V and J ends were trimmed by 1 base and 2 bases, with 12 bases remaining between them. Written as DNA, the CDR3 is TGCGCCAGCAGCTTGTCCCTTCGGGAAAACTATGGCTACACCTTC. Translation: CASSLSLRENYGYTF.

This clone has a single count. V usage is TRBV16 and J usage is TRBJ2-7; D may be TRBD1 (6 bases). The CDR3 covers 14 residues. V lost 3 bases and J 4 bases, leaving 13 bases between the germline ends. The V gene's germline CDR1 is KGHSY and CDR2 FQNENV. This CDR3 is CASSQQAGQYEQYF. The CDR3 DNA reads as TGTGCCAGCAGCCAGCAAGCTGGACAGTACGAGCAGTACTTC.

The chain is built from TRBV6-6 and TRBJ2-3, with 13 bases aligning to TRBD2. The trim removed 4 bases at V and 4 bases at J, leaving 5 bases unmatched. CDR1 MNHNY and CDR2 SVGAGI come from the germline V gene (reference sequence). The CDR3 runs 16 residues. Here the CDR3 DNA reads TGTGCCAGCAGTTCTACTAGCGGGGGGGCGGCAGATACGCAGTATTTT. It yields the protein CASSSTSGGAADTQYF.

The chain links TRBV30 to TRBJ1-5, with unresolved D. CDR1 and CDR2 (germline): GTSNPN, SVGIG (reference sequence). The CDR3 length is 14 residues. Trimming took 2 bases from V and 2 from J, leaving 10 bases between them. CDR3 DNA: TGTGCCTGGAGTTTAACAGCTGGCAATCAGCCCCAGCATTTT. Translating gives CAWSLTAGNQPQHF.

J is TRBJ2-7 and V is TRBV4-1; 10 nucleotides agree with TRBD1. CDR1 MGHRA and CDR2 YSYEKL come from the germline V gene. After removal of 5 bases from V and 4 bases from J, the junction contained 8 bases not matched to a gene. This CDR3 comprises 15 residues. CDR3 bases: TGCGCCAGCAGCTCCACGACAGGGGGCCAATACGAGCAGTACTTC. Translated: CASSSTTGGQYEQYF.

The J gene is TRBJ2-7, the V gene TRBV7-2, with D possibly TRBD1 on 7 matching bases. The CDR3 loop spans 14 amino acids. Trimming left V 7 bases short and J 4 bases short, with 17 bases between. Germline loops: CDR1 SGHTA, CDR2 FQGNSA. The CDR3 sequence: CASTRGVVGYEQYF. Here the CDR3 DNA reads TGTGCCAGCACCAGGGGGGTCGTGGGGTACGAGCAGTACTTC.

The chain recombines TRBV19 with TRBJ1-2; D is uncertain. The V end lost 7 bases, the J end lost 8 bases, and 17 bases lay between the germline ends. CDR3 size: 13 residues. CDR1 is LNHDA and CDR2 is SQIVND in the germline V gene (reference sequence). CDR3 DNA: TGTGCCAGTACCCTCCCCGGACCGGGGGGCTACACCTTC. Protein product: CASTLPGPGGYTF.